These 12 T cell receptor beta chains were sequenced from one sample in a study of cytomegalovirus exposure and HLA in healthy donors. PCR was performed using 60 Vbeta and 13 Jbeta primers. The repertoire was sequenced with immunoSEQ multiplex PCR; TCRdb's copy has only in-frame clones and lacks some. Among around 150,000 clones, roughly 85% were seen once, and the ten largest hold 6.5%. The sample was PBMCs. These receptors all come from a man aged 40-55 years in good health and CMV-seropositive.

This chain joins TRBV7-8 and TRBJ1-1; 12 bases map to TRBD1. This CDR3 contains 15 residues. Trimming at V came to 5 bases and at J to 11 bases, leaving 12 bases not matched to a gene. The germline gives CDR1 SGHVS, CDR2 FQNEAQ. CDR3 amino acids: CASSTRDRGQGGAFF. CDR3 DNA sequence: TGTGCCAGCAGCACCCGGGACAGGGGGCAAGGAGGGGCTTTCTTT.

The chain couples TRBV5-1 to TRBJ2-7, with TRBD1 matching over 8 bases. CDR1 is SGHRS and CDR2 is YFSETQ in the germline V gene. There are 15 residues in the CDR3. The J segment lost 2 bases and the V segment lost 3 bases, leaving 7 bases of the junction unmatched. Written as DNA, the CDR3 is TGCGCCAGCAGCTACCCGGGACAGGCCACCTACGAGCAGTACTTC. Translation: CASSYPGQATYEQYF.

V usage is TRBV7-9 and J usage is TRBJ1-3; D call uncertain. Deletions cut 1 base from V and 3 bases from J, with 10 bases between. Germline CDR1 SEHNR, CDR2 FQNEAQ (reference sequence). There are 15 residues in the CDR3. CDR3 protein: CASSLGGRSGNTIYF. In DNA form, the CDR3 reads TGTGCCAGCAGCTTAGGTGGGAGAAGTGGAAACACCATATATTTT.

CDR3 nucleotides: TGCGCCAGCAGCCACTCGTCCAGGGGACCTGAAGCTTTCTTT. This translates into CASSHSSRGPEAFF. The rearrangement joins TRBV4-1 to TRBJ1-1; the D gene is possibly TRBD1 (6 bases). The germline CDR1 and CDR2 sequences are MGHRA and YSYEKL. The CDR3 consists of 14 residues. The V end was cut by 3 bases, the J end by 6 bases, with 14 bases between.

The rearrangement joins TRBV6-5 to TRBJ2-3, with D unclear. The CDR3 is 13 amino acids. Germline V gene sequence: CDR1 MNHEY, CDR2 SVGAGI. With 6 bases removed from V and 1 base from J, the gap between germline ends came to 8 bases. The CDR3 DNA is TGTGCCAGCAGCCTCCCGGGCACAGATACGCAGTATTTT. Translated, it gives CASSLPGTDTQYF.

V usage is TRBV6-1 and J usage is TRBJ1-4; D possibly corresponds to TRBD1 (6 bases). In germline, CDR1 is MNHNS, CDR2 SASEGT. The CDR3 covers 16 residues. Deletions cut 1 base from V and 8 bases from J, with 17 bases between. The DNA for the CDR3 is TGTGCCAGCAGTGAAGGTCTCAAGGGGGATGGGGAAAAACTGTTTTTT. Its protein is CASSEGLKGDGEKLFF.

The chain carries TRBV10-2 and TRBJ2-2; TRBD2 matches at 11 bases. The germline V gene has CDR1 WSHSY and CDR2 SAAADI. The CDR3 has 15 residues. With 7 bases clipped from V and 1 base from J, the junction kept 2 bases outside the gene matches. The CDR3 spells CASNLAGGNTGELFF. CDR3 nucleotides: TGCGCCAGCAACCTAGCGGGGGGGAACACCGGGGAGCTGTTTTTT.

The rearrangement uses TRBV7-2 and TRBJ2-7, with 9 bases that match TRBD2. With V trimmed by 6 bases and J by 2 bases, 8 bases remained unmatched. The CDR3 totals 15 residues. Germline V lookup: CDR1 SGHTA, CDR2 FQGNSA. CDR3 sequence reads: CASSIQTSGPYEQYF. The DNA of the CDR3 is TGTGCCAGCAGTATCCAGACTAGCGGTCCCTACGAGCAGTACTTC.

The chain couples TRBV5-6 to TRBJ1-6; D possibly corresponds to TRBD1 (6 bases). This CDR3 is 16 amino acids long. V was cut by 2 bases and J by 7 bases, with 16 bases left in between. Germline CDR1 is SGHDT and CDR2 is YYEEEE. DNA of the CDR3: TGTGCCAGCAGCTTCTATACAGGGAGGGTCAATTCACCCCTCCACTTT. Translating it yields CASSFYTGRVNSPLHF.

This clone was seen a few times. The J gene is TRBJ2-1, the V gene TRBV7-2; TRBD2 matches at 12 bases. Trimming cost V 1 base and J 4 bases; bases outside gene matches: 5. Germline values: CDR1 SGHTA, CDR2 FQGNSA. The CDR3 consists of 17 residues. The CDR3 loop is CASSLGPLAGGYNEQFF. The CDR3, as DNA: TGTGCCAGCAGCTTAGGCCCGCTAGCGGGAGGGTACAATGAGCAGTTCTTC.

The V gene is TRBV18, the J gene TRBJ2-5, with TRBD2 as a possible D gene (5 bases). V was trimmed by 3 bases and J by 3 bases, leaving 14 bases between them. The CDR3 consists of 15 residues. The germline V gene has CDR1 KGHSH and CDR2 LQKENI. Here the CDR3 DNA reads TGTGCCAGCTCACCTTCGGCAGCGGTTAAAGAGACCCAGTACTTC. This codes for CASSPSAAVKETQYF.

This chain joins TRBV5-1 and TRBJ2-3; TRBD2 agrees at 7 bases. The trim removed 4 bases at V and 1 base at J, leaving 9 bases unmatched. The CDR3 is 16 amino acids. CDR1 is SGHRS and CDR2 is YFSETQ in the germline V gene. CDR3 bases: TGCGCCAGCAGCCTCCCAGTCCGGGAGGGCACAGATACGCAGTATTTT. Translated: CASSLPVREGTDTQYF.